What follows are 18 T cell receptor beta chains derived from one specimen sequenced in a study of blood T cell repertoires in COVID-19. TCRdb keeps only in-frame clones here, not all; method: immunoSEQ multiplex PCR. Here the sample spans around 130,000 clones, under 85% being singletons. The specimen sequenced was PBMCs or T cells enriched from blood (not recorded which). Receptors were obtained from a man in his thirties or forties who had recovered from COVID-19.

For this clone: Within the sample, other DNA sequences also encode this same CDR3. The rearrangement joins TRBV7-9 to TRBJ2-3; D might be TRBD1 (6 bases). V was shortened by 2 bases and J by 0 bases, with 6 bases between the two germline ends. Germline assignment: CDR1 SEHNR and CDR2 FQNEAQ (reference sequence). The CDR3 runs 14 residues. CDR3 DNA: TGTGCCAGCAGCTTACAGGGGAGCACAGATACGCAGTATTTT. Its protein is CASSLQGSTDTQYF.

The gene calls are TRBV4-1 and TRBJ2-5, with TRBD2 matching 8 bases. The CDR3 is 15 residues long. CDR1 and CDR2 (germline): MGHRA, YSYEKL. V lost 1 base and J lost 2; bases outside the gene matches: 3. The CDR3 bases are TGCGCCAGCAGCCAAGTCCCGGGGGGGCAAGAGACCCAGTACTTC. Translating it yields CASSQVPGGQETQYF.

The chain uses TRBV2 and TRBJ2-7; TRBD1 matches 8 bases. The CDR3 totals 14 residues. Trimming cost V 3 bases and J 4 bases; bases outside gene matches: 5. CDR1 SNHLY and CDR2 FYNNEI come from the germline V gene. The CDR3 nucleotides read TGTGCCAGCAGTGACGGACAGGGACCATACGAGCAGTACGTC. The encoded protein is CASSDGQGPYEQYV.

V gene TRBV4-1 combines with J gene TRBJ1-1, with a weak D call TRBD1 (6 bases). Per the germline V gene, CDR1 is MGHRA and CDR2 is YSYEKL. Trimming shortened V by 4 bases and J by 4 bases, and 22 bases separated the two germline ends. The CDR3 totals 17 residues. The CDR3 sequence is CASSPNSQGVGVTEAFF. The DNA of the CDR3 is TGCGCCAGCAGCCCTAACTCACAGGGTGTAGGGGTCACTGAAGCTTTCTTT.

The V call is TRBV19, the J call TRBJ1-2; 9 bases fit TRBD1. CDR1 and CDR2 (germline): LNHDA, SQIVND (reference sequence). V shed 6 bases, J shed 4 bases, and the junction held 3 bases outside the gene matches. The length of the CDR3 is 13 residues. CDR3 nucleotide sequence: TGTGCCAGTAGCCAGGGACAGGGCTATGGCTACACCTTC. Its protein product is CASSQGQGYGYTF. Supplemented by reference TRBV19 and TRBJ1-2, the full variable domain reads DGGITQSPKYLFRKEGQNVTLSCEQNLNHDAMYWYRQDPGQGLRLIYYSQIVNDFQKGDIAEGYSVSREKKESFPLTVTSAQKNPTAFYLCASSQGQGYGYTFGSGTRLTVV.

This chain joins TRBV6-5 and TRBJ1-6; D is uncertain. Trimming stripped 2 bases from V and 5 bases from J, with 10 bases between. CDR1 and CDR2 from the germline V gene are MNHEY and SVGAGI. The CDR3 is made up of 15 amino acids. CDR3 residues: CASSYVSQDNSPLHF. In DNA, the CDR3 is TGTGCCAGCAGTTACGTGTCGCAGGATAATTCACCCCTCCACTTT.

The chain uses TRBV5-1 and TRBJ2-1, with TRBD2 matching over 7 bases. Germline V lookup: CDR1 SGHRS, CDR2 YFSETQ. This CDR3 comprises 16 residues. V shed 0 bases, J shed 0 bases, and the junction held 3 bases outside the gene matches. CDR3 loop: CASSLERESSYNEQFF. For the CDR3, the DNA is TGCGCCAGCAGCTTGGAGCGGGAAAGCTCCTACAATGAGCAGTTCTTC.

V usage is TRBV6-5 and J usage is TRBJ2-7; 7 bases agree with TRBD1. Germline V gene data show CDR1 as MNHEY and CDR2 as SVGAGI. CDR3 length: 13 residues. J gave up 1 base and V 6 bases, and 3 bases lay outside the gene matches. CDR3 region: CASRPGQSYEQYF. The CDR3 DNA reads as TGTGCCAGCAGACCGGGACAGTCCTACGAGCAGTACTTC.

This clone was picked up a small number of times. The V call is TRBV25-1, the J call TRBJ2-2; D unclear. There are 17 residues in the CDR3. Germline CDR1 is MGHDK and CDR2 is SYGVNS. V was clipped by 3 bases and J by 3 bases, with 17 bases between them. DNA for the CDR3: TGTGCCAGCAGTGATTCCGGGTCACGTCCCGACACCGGGGAGCTGTTTTTT. This sequence encodes CASSDSGSRPDTGELFF.

The J gene is TRBJ1-2, the V gene TRBV25-1; D gene uncertain. V shed 3 bases and J shed 6 bases, with 14 bases lying between them. Germline CDR1 MGHDK, CDR2 SYGVNS. The CDR3 sequence is 14 residues long. CDR3: CASSDIRREDGYTF. The CDR3 coding sequence is TGTGCCAGCAGTGATATCAGGAGGGAGGATGGCTACACCTTC.

This clone occurred once. The rearrangement joins TRBV28 to TRBJ2-7; TRBD2 agrees at 10 bases. V was pared by 8 bases and J by 6 bases, with 10 bases of the junction left unmatched. The length of the CDR3 is 14 residues. Germline lookup yields CDR1 MDHEN and CDR2 SYDVKM. CDR3 in amino acids: CASVSERGGSEQYF. Here the CDR3 DNA reads TGTGCCAGCGTTTCTGAGCGGGGGGGTTCCGAGCAGTACTTC. Together with reference TRBV28 and TRBJ2-7, the CDR3 gives the full variable domain: DVKVTQSSRYLVKRTGEKVFLECVQDMDHENMFWYRQDPGLGLRLIYFSYDVKMKEKGDIPEGYSVSREKKERFSLILESASTNQTSMYLCASVSERGGSEQYFGPGTRLTVT.

Remarks on this clone: The same CDR3 also results from other DNA sequences found in this sample. The V and J genes are TRBV19 and TRBJ1-1, with 7 bases lining up with TRBD1. With 6 bases clipped from V and 5 bases from J, the junction kept 6 bases outside the gene matches. Germline loops: CDR1 LNHDA, CDR2 SQIVND (reference sequence). This CDR3 has 13 residues. CDR3 coding DNA: TGTGCCAGTAGCCTCGACAGGGAAACTGAAGCTTTCTTT. It specifies CASSLDRETEAFF.

The chain has TRBV19 and TRBJ2-7, with D possibly TRBD1 on 5 matching bases. V lost 5 bases and J lost 0, with 14 bases in between. CDR1 and CDR2 (germline): LNHDA, SQIVND (reference sequence). This CDR3 region has 15 residues. CDR3 amino acids: CASSWERGSSYEQYF. The CDR3, as DNA: TGTGCCAGTAGTTGGGAAAGGGGTAGCTCCTACGAGCAGTACTTC.

This clone was seen only once. The chain has TRBV19 and TRBJ2-4; D possibly corresponds to TRBD1 (6 bases). Germline CDR1 is LNHDA and CDR2 is SQIVND (reference sequence). The CDR3 extends over 12 amino acids. Trimming stripped 11 bases from V and 4 bases from J, with 12 bases between. CDR3 in amino acids: CASRGQKNIQYF. The CDR3 nucleotides are TGTGCCTCAAGAGGACAGAAAAACATTCAGTACTTC.

The chain joins TRBV19 to TRBJ1-1; no clear D gene. V dropped 10 bases and J dropped 1 base, with 16 bases sitting between them. The CDR3 consists of 14 residues. Germline V gene lookup returns CDR1 LNHDA and CDR2 SQIVND (reference sequence). Here the CDR3 DNA reads TGTGCCACCACCTCGAGGCAGAAGAACACTGAAGCTTTCTTT. It specifies CATTSRQKNTEAFF.

The chain is built from TRBV27 and TRBJ1-4, with 9 bases aligning to TRBD1. The CDR3 contains 14 residues. The junction had 5 bases not matched to a gene; V was cut back by 5 bases and J by 7 bases. Germline CDR1 reads MNHEY; CDR2 reads SMNVEV (reference sequence). The CDR3 DNA reads as TGTGCCAGCAGTACACGACAGGGGGTTGAAAAACTGTTTTTT. This sequence encodes CASSTRQGVEKLFF.

The chain couples TRBV5-4 to TRBJ2-1; 7 nucleotides line up with TRBD2. J was trimmed by 9 bases and V by 5 bases; bases with no gene match: 14. Germline CDR1 SGHNT, CDR2 YYREEE (reference sequence). This CDR3 contains 15 residues. The CDR3, as DNA: TGTGCCAGCAGACGCAGGGAGGGTGGCGGGGGTGAGCAGTTCTTC. Its protein is CASRRREGGGGEQFF.

This clone was picked up a small number of times. The chain combines TRBV25-1 with TRBJ1-4; 9 bases line up with TRBD1. Germline-derived CDR1 and CDR2 are MGHDK and SYGVNS. The CDR3 loop spans 15 amino acids. V was clipped by 4 bases and J by 6 bases; unmatched bases: 6. The CDR3 protein is CASSVGTGRHEKLFF. The DNA of the CDR3 is TGTGCCAGCAGTGTTGGGACAGGGCGCCATGAAAAACTGTTTTTT.